These 7 T cell receptor beta chains were all obtained from the same sample, sequenced in a study of patients and donors after allogeneic stem cell transplantation (dated by TCRdb to about 2020). The library relied on RT-PCR. The sample was run on a NextSeq 550. TCRdb cleaned the public reads at Q25 with fastp, built clones with MiXCR and kept in-frame beta chains. Records with the same CDR3 protein are collapsed into one entry carrying the most frequent genes and DNA. For this sample there are 920,000 or so distinct CDR3 sequences; roughly 18% appear just once. 5% to 6.5% of the sample goes to the ten largest clones. Sequencing was performed on blood, either unsorted or a sorted T cell fraction (not recorded which). These receptors came from a human donor who was either an allogeneic HSCT recipient or a stem cell or donor lymphocyte infusion donor (not recorded which). It is not recorded whose cells these are; they may come from a transplant donor.

This clonotype was seen a handful of times. The rearrangement links TRBV28 to TRBJ1-2; 7 nucleotides match TRBD1. The CDR3 totals 14 residues. V shed 5 bases and J 3 bases; nucleotides not matched to a gene: 6. Germline V gene lookup returns CDR1 MDHEN and CDR2 SYDVKM. For the CDR3, the DNA is TGTGCCAGCAGTGAAGAAGGGACAGACTATGGCTACACCTTC. This translates into CASSEEGTDYGYTF.

The rearrangement links TRBV24-1 to TRBJ1-1, with a possible D match to TRBD1 (5 bases). The CDR3 covers 13 residues. V was shortened by 2 bases and J by 9 bases, with 12 bases between the two germline ends. The germline V gene has CDR1 KGHDR and CDR2 SFDVKD. The CDR3, as DNA: TGTGCCACCAGTGATTACGGGGCAAAGCAAGCTTTCTTT. This gives the protein CATSDYGAKQAFF.

The chain couples TRBV12-3 or TRBV12-4 to TRBJ1-4; D is possibly TRBD1 (5 bases). V was pared by 5 bases and J by 14 bases, with 15 bases between. The CDR3 runs 12 residues. CDR3 sequence reads: CASSTREGHLFF. CDR3 sequence (DNA): TGTGCCAGCAGTACCCGGGAGGGGCATCTGTTTTTT.

The rearrangement links TRBV19 to TRBJ2-1, with D unresolved. Germline CDR1 reads LNHDA; CDR2 reads SQIVND (reference sequence). Deletions cut 3 bases from V and 8 bases from J, with 5 bases between. CDR3 length: 11 residues. CDR3 loop: CASSMRDEQFF. In nucleotides, the CDR3 is TGTGCCAGTAGTATGAGAGATGAGCAGTTCTTC.

V gene TRBV9 combines with J gene TRBJ2-3, with a possible D match to TRBD2 (6 bases). The CDR3 runs 16 residues. V gave up 3 bases and J gave up 2 bases, with 16 bases separating them. Germline lookup yields CDR1 SGDLS and CDR2 YYNGEE. CDR3 bases: TGTGCCAGCAGCGCCAGTCCTGGGGGGACCACAGATACGCAGTATTTT. Encoded protein: CASSASPGGTTDTQYF.

The chain has TRBV10-3 and TRBJ1-5; D remains unclear. The CDR3 contains 14 residues. Germline V CDR1 and CDR2: ENHRY, SYGVKD. V lost 7 bases and J 2 bases, leaving 12 bases between the germline ends. CDR3 bases: TGTGCCATCAAAGCGTCTTCGGGCAATCAGCCCCAGCATTTT. This translates into CAIKASSGNQPQHF.

The chain has TRBV7-9 and TRBJ2-4, with 10 bases identical to TRBD1. The CDR3 covers 16 residues. Germline trimming cut 5 bases from V and 2 bases from J; bases unmatched to any gene: 6. Germline V gene lookup returns CDR1 SEHNR and CDR2 FQNEAQ (reference sequence). The CDR3 sequence: CASSKGQGKTKNIQYF. The CDR3 region has the DNA TGTGCCAGCAGCAAGGGACAGGGGAAGACCAAAAACATTCAGTACTTC.